The rows below give T cell receptor beta chains drawn from one sample of a study of blood T cell repertoires in COVID-19. TCRdb's copy holds only in-frame clones and misses some; the assay was immunoSEQ multiplex PCR. The repertoire includes around 340,000 clones, 86% of them detected once, and about 7.1% sits in the top ten. Sequencing input: peripheral blood. Source of these receptors: a woman aged 55 to 70 with COVID-19, enrolled during active disease. Both conserved end residues are part of each CDR3. D genes are given only for firm matches. The size of a clone is reported for some rows only, either as once, few or many, or as a class for expanded clones.

J: TRBJ2-3
V: TRBV24-1
D: TRBD1
size: -
CDR3: CATSDPRTGADTQYF
DNA: TGTGCCACCAGTGACCCAAGGACAGGGGCAGATACGCAGTATTTT

J: TRBJ2-1
V: TRBV11-2
D: -
size: once
CDR3: CASSLDLGARYSYNEQFF
DNA: TGTGCCAGCAGCTTAGACCTTGGAGCTAGGTACTCCTACAATGAGCAGTTCTTC

J: TRBJ2-7
V: TRBV7-6
D: TRBD2
size: once
CDR3: CASSNLAGGSYEQYF
DNA: TGTGCCAGCAGCAATCTAGCGGGGGGAAGTTACGAGCAGTACTTC

J: TRBJ1-5
V: TRBV2
D: TRBD1
size: -
CDR3: CASSKETGVSQPQHF
DNA: TGTGCCAGCAGTAAAGAGACAGGGGTGAGTCAGCCCCAGCATTTT

J: TRBJ2-7
V: TRBV30
D: -
size: once
CDR3: CAWSVPLGDYEQYF
DNA: TGTGCCTGGAGTGTACCCCTAGGCGACTACGAGCAGTACTTC

J: TRBJ1-5
V: TRBV4-2
D: -
size: -
CDR3: CASSPGPASNQPQHF
DNA: TGTGCCAGCAGCCCAGGCCCAGCTAGCAATCAGCCCCAGCATTTT

J: TRBJ2-2
V: TRBV19
D: -
size: few
CDR3: CAGRGPTGELFF
DNA: TGTGCCGGAAGGGGCCCCACCGGGGAGCTGTTTTTT

J: TRBJ2-1
V: TRBV5-1
D: -
size: -
CDR3: CASNRAGASGFNEQFF
DNA: TGCGCCAGCAATCGGGCAGGGGCTTCAGGGTTCAATGAGCAGTTCTTC

J: TRBJ2-6
V: TRBV27
D: TRBD1
size: -
CDR3: CASSPGTGIPGANVLTF
DNA: TGTGCCAGCAGTCCCGGGACAGGGATACCTGGGGCCAACGTCCTGACTTTC

J: TRBJ2-5
V: TRBV4-1
D: TRBD2
size: -
CDR3: CASSQVRAGDQETQYF
DNA: TGCGCCAGCAGCCAAGTCAGGGCGGGAGACCAAGAGACCCAGTACTTC

J: TRBJ1-1
V: TRBV19
D: -
size: -
CDR3: CASSMGLSPTEAFF
DNA: TGTGCCAGTAGTATGGGACTTTCCCCCACTGAAGCTTTCTTT

J: TRBJ2-5
V: TRBV14
D: TRBD2
size: -
CDR3: CASSRREPPRTQYF
DNA: TGTGCCAGCAGCCGGCGGGAGCCACCGAGGACCCAGTACTTC

J: TRBJ1-3
V: TRBV6-6
D: TRBD1
size: -
CDR3: CASTGMRTGETNTIYF
DNA: TGTGCCAGCACCGGAATGAGGACAGGGGAGACCAACACCATATATTTT

J: TRBJ2-2
V: TRBV6-6
D: TRBD1
size: -
CDR3: CASSGTGVNTGELFF
DNA: TGTGCCAGCAGTGGGACAGGGGTGAACACCGGGGAGCTGTTTTTT

J: TRBJ1-2
V: TRBV12-3/TRBV12-4
D: -
size: -
CDR3: CASGGGYGYTF
DNA: TGTGCCAGCGGGGGGGGCTATGGCTACACCTTC

J: TRBJ2-1
V: TRBV7-8
D: TRBD1
size: -
CDR3: CASSWGQGTGVNEQFF
DNA: TGTGCCAGCAGCTGGGGACAGGGGACGGGGGTCAATGAGCAGTTCTTC

J: TRBJ1-5
V: TRBV5-1
D: -
size: -
CDR3: CASSLGGGVGNQPQHF
DNA: TGCGCCAGCAGCTTAGGCGGGGGGGTAGGCAATCAGCCCCAGCATTTT